The present TCR beta chain was sequenced within a study of shared clonotypes between healthy human individuals. Study in general: Every donor yielded three CD4 naive, three CD4 memory, two CD8 naive and one CD8 memory plate.

The germline V gene has CDR1 MGHDK and CDR2 SYGVNS. V lost 4 bases and J lost 10; bases outside the gene matches: 9. The CDR3 covers 14 residues. As concerns this clone: The antigen remains undetermined.

Study-level points and caveats: Clonotype sharing across donors was expected to vary with sequencing depth. Against clonotypes common to all four donors, non-shared ones had lower generation probabilities.

Profiling relied on immunoSEQ multiplex PCR, and the TCRdb table lists in-frame clones only, not all of them. The sample lists over 2 million clones, around 92% occurring once. The specimen sequenced was naive CD4+ T cells from PBMCs. Subset in this sample: CD45RA+ positively selected. This chain connects TRBV25-1 to TRBJ2-1; the match to TRBD2 covers 8 bases. This TCR came from a man aged 18 to 29 in good health. Some clones in this sample may be carry-over from other donors' samples. The CDR3 reads CASSGWTGGREQFF. The CDR3 nucleotides are TGTGCCAGCAGTGGATGGACGGGGGGGAGAGAGCAGTTCTTC.